The entry that follows covers one TCR beta chain sequence. The assay was immunoSEQ multiplex PCR, and TCRdb's table has in-frame clones only and misses some. The table lists under 150,000 clones, about nine tenths of them singletons, with roughly 28% in the top ten. The entry originates in a study of blood T cell repertoires in COVID-19. This CDR3 has 13 residues. V gave up 7 bases and J gave up 6 bases; unmatched junction bases: 7. Germline CDR1 SGHDN, CDR2 FVKESK. The sequence came from a human donor in a cohort sampled during active COVID-19. V usage is TRBV14 and J usage is TRBJ2-3, with 7 bases lining up with TRBD2. The sample was peripheral blood. CDR3 DNA: TGTGCCAGCAACCTATTCGGGGGGGATACGCAGTATTTT. This gives the protein CASNLFGGDTQYF.